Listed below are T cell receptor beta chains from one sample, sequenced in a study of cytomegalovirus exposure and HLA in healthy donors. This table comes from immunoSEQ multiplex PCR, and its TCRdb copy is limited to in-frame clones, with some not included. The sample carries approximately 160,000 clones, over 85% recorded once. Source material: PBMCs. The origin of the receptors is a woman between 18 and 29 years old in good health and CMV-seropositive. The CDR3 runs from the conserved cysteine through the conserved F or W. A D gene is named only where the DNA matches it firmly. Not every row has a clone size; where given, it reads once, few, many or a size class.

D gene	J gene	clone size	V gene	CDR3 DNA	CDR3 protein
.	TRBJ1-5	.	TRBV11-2	TGTGCCAGCAGCTTAGCGGGGGGGACTAATAGCAATCAGCCCCAGCATTTT	CASSLAGGTNSNQPQHF
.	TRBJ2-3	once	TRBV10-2	TGCGCCAGCAGTGATGTCTACACAGATACGCAGTATTTT	CASSDVYTDTQYF
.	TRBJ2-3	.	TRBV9	TGTGCCAGCAGCGTGGTCGATAGAGATACGCAGTATTTT	CASSVVDRDTQYF
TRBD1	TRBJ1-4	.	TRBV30	TGTGCCTGGGGATCGCAGGGGGCTTTGGAAAAACTGTTTTTT	CAWGSQGALEKLFF
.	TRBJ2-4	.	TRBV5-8	TGTGCCAGCAGCTCGTATTCAGGATTAGGGGTCAAAAACATTCAGTACTTC	CASSSYSGLGVKNIQYF
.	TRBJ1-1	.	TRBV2	TGTGCCAGCAGTGACGAATCCGGGAACACTGAAGCTTTCTTT	CASSDESGNTEAFF
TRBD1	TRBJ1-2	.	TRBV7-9	TGTGCCAGCAGCTCGACAGGGGGCGCTAACTATGGCTACACCTTC	CASSSTGGANYGYTF
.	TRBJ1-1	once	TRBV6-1	TGTGCCAGCACCGGCTTACAGGGTTCGGGCGCTGAAGCTTTCTTT	CASTGLQGSGAEAFF
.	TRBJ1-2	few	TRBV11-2	TGTGCCAGCAGCTTAGGGCCGCTCTATGGCTACACCTTC	CASSLGPLYGYTF
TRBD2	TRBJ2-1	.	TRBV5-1	TGCGCCAGCAGCGCGATACCGGGACTAGGAAACAATGAGCAGTTCTTC	CASSAIPGLGNNEQFF
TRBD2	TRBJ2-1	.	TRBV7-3	TGTGCCAGCAGCATATCTAGCGGGAGCATGAATGAGCAGTTCTTC	CASSISSGSMNEQFF
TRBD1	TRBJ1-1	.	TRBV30	TGTGCCTGGAGTGTACGACAGGGCTCTGAAGCTTTCTTT	CAWSVRQGSEAFF
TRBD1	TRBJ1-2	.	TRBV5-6	TGTGCCAGCAGCTTGCCGCGTGGGACAGGGCCTAACTATGGCTACACCTTC	CASSLPRGTGPNYGYTF
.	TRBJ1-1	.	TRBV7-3	TGTGCCAGCAGCGCCCAAGCGCAGGGTCGCACTGAAGCTTTCTTT	CASSAQAQGRTEAFF
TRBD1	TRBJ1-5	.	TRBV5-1	TGCGCCAGCAGCTTGACAGGGGTTAGCAATCAGCCCCAGCATTTT	CASSLTGVSNQPQHF
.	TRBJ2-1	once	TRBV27	TGTGCCAGCAGTTTATCGAGAGAGCGCCCGAGCTCCTACAATGAGCAGTTCTTC	CASSLSRERPSSYNEQFF
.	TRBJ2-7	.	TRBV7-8	TGTGCCAGCAGCTTAGCGACAGCTTACGAGCAGTACTTC	CASSLATAYEQYF
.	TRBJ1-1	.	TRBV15	TGTGCCACCAGCAGAGATTATAGCGAGATGAACACTGAAGCTTTCTTT	CATSRDYSEMNTEAFF
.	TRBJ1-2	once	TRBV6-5	TGTGCCAGCCGGAAGGGGGGGTCCTATGGCTACACCTTC	CASRKGGSYGYTF
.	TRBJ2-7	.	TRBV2	TGTGCCAGCAAGGGAGGCCAGAGTAACTCCTACGAGCAGTACTTC	CASKGGQSNSYEQYF
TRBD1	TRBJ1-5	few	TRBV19	TGTGCCAGTAGTTCCACGGAAGGGACAGGAAGGTATCAGCCCCAGCATTTT	CASSSTEGTGRYQPQHF
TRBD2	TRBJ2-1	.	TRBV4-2	TGTGCCAGCAGCTCCGGGACTAGCGATCACAATGAGCAGTTCTTC	CASSSGTSDHNEQFF
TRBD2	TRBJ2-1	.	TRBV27	TGTGCCAGCAGTGCTCAGGCCCTTAGCGGGAGAGTTTCCTACAATGAGCAGTTCTTC	CASSAQALSGRVSYNEQFF
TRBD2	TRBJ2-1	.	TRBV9	TGTGCCAGCAGCCCTCGGGCTGGGACTAGCATGATCGATGAGCAGTTCTTC	CASSPRAGTSMIDEQFF
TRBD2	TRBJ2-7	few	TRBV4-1	TGCGCCAGCAGCCAAGTACTAGCGGGTTATGAGCAGTACTTC	CASSQVLAGYEQYF
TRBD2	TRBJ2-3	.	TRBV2	TGTGCCAGCAGGGGGGTAACTAGCGGGAGCCTAGATACGCAGTATTTT	CASRGVTSGSLDTQYF
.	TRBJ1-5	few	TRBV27	TGTGCCAGCAGCTTCTCAGGGGTAAGGCCCCAGCATTTT	CASSFSGVRPQHF
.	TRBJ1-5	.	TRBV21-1	TGTGCCAGCAGCAAAGATGGCAGGGGAGGCAATCAGCCCCAGCATTTT	CASSKDGRGGNQPQHF
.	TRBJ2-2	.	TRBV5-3	TGTGCCAGAAGCCTCTCAAGGGGTCCGAACACCGGGGAGCTGTTTTTT	CARSLSRGPNTGELFF
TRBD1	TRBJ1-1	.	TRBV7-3	TGTGCCAGCAGCTCCGGGACAGGGGGCGCGGAAGCTTTCTTT	CASSSGTGGAEAFF
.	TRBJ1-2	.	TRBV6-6	TGTGCCAGCAGCTTAGGGGATGGCTACACCTTC	CASSLGDGYTF
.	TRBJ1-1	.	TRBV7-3	TGTGCCAGCAGCGCAGTCCCGAACACTGAAGCTTTCTTT	CASSAVPNTEAFF
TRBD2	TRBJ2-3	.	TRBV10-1	TGCGCCAGCAGTGAGTCGAAGTGGGGACTAGCGGGAGGGCCGGAGCAGTATTTT	CASSESKWGLAGGPEQYF
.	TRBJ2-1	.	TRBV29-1	TGCAGCGTTGAGGGTTGGGCGACCAACAATGAGCAGTTCTTC	CSVEGWATNNEQFF
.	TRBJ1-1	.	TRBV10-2	TGCGCCAGCAGTGCGACAGGAATGAACACTGAAGCTTTCTTT	CASSATGMNTEAFF
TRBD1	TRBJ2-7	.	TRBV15	TGTGCCACCAGCAGAGATTGGGACAGGGATGCCGAGCAGTACTTC	CATSRDWDRDAEQYF
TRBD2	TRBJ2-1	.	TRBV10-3	TGTGCCATCAGTGGGTTAGCGGGAGGGCTAAACAATGAGCAGTTCTTC	CAISGLAGGLNNEQFF
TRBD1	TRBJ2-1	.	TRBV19	TGTGCCAGTAGTACCGGGGACAGTCCCTGGAATGAGCAGTTCTTC	CASSTGDSPWNEQFF
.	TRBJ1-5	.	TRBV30	TGTGCCTGGAGTGTCCCCTATCAGCCCCAGCATTTT	CAWSVPYQPQHF
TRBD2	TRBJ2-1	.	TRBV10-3	TGTGCCATCAGCCAGGGACTACTCTGGGGCGATGAGCAGTTCTTC	CAISQGLLWGDEQFF
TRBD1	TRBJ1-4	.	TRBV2	TGTGCCAGCAGTGAACAAGGGACAGGGAATGAAAAACTGTTTTTT	CASSEQGTGNEKLFF
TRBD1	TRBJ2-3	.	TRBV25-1	TGTGCCAGCAGTGAACAGGGGGCAGATACGCAGTATTTT	CASSEQGADTQYF
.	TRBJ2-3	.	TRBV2	TGTGCCAGCAGTGATCTGGGGCCGAGCACAGATACGCAGTATTTT	CASSDLGPSTDTQYF
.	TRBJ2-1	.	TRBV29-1	TGCAGCGCCGAGAATTGGGAGTTCAATGAGCAGTTCTTC	CSAENWEFNEQFF
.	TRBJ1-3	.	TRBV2	TGTGCCAGCAGTTCTACAGGGTTGAACACCATATATTTT	CASSSTGLNTIYF
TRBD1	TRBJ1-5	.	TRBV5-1	TGCGCCAGCAGCTTGGCCGGGACAGAGAATCAGCCCCAGCATTTT	CASSLAGTENQPQHF
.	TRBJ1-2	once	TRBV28	TGTGCCAGCAGCCAAACAACACAGGGCCATGGCTACACCTTC	CASSQTTQGHGYTF
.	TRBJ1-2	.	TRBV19	TGTGCCAGTCAGGGATCTAACTATGGCTACACCTTC	CASQGSNYGYTF
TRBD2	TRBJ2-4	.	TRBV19	TGTGCCAGTACCCCTAGCGGGAGTAGGCACATTCAGTACTTC	CASTPSGSRHIQYF
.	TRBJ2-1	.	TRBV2	TGTGCCAGCTGTGGGGTAGGGGCAGGTGGGCTAGTGCAGTTCTTC	CASCGVGAGGLVQFF
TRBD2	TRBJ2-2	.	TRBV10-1	TGCGCCAGCAGTGACCAGGGACTAGCGGTAAACACCGGGGAGCTGTTTTTT	CASSDQGLAVNTGELFF
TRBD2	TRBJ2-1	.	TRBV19	TGTGCCAGTAGTATAGACTTGACTAGCGGGAGCTACAATGAGCAGTTCTTC	CASSIDLTSGSYNEQFF
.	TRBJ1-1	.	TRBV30	TGTGCCTGGAGTGTACGGGTTGAAGCTTTCTTT	CAWSVRVEAFF
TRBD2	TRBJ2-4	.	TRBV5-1	TGCGCCAGCAGCTTGACTAGCGGGGTAGCCAAAAACATTCAGTACTTC	CASSLTSGVAKNIQYF
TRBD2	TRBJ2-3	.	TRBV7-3	TGTGCCAGCAGCTTCAATGGACTAGCGGGCACAGATACGCAGTATTTT	CASSFNGLAGTDTQYF
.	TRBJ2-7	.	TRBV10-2	TGCGCCAGCAGCCTGGCAGGGCAGGGCGAGCAGTACTTC	CASSLAGQGEQYF
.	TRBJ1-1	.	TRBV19	TGTGCCAGTAGTATATCCTTGAACACTGAAGCTTTCTTT	CASSISLNTEAFF
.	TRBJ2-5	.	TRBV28	TGTGCCAGCAGTTCCCCTGGGTTGACTAGTATTTACTTC	CASSSPGLTSIYF